This T cell receptor (beta chain) came from a study of T-cell reconstitution after alpha-beta-depleted transplantation in children. Regarding the study as a whole: Most T-cell counts and diversity one year after the transplant came from T cells that were newly produced. Surviving recipient T cells and intrathymic progenitors accounted for some patients' high TCRbeta diversity at day 60. About two months after transplant, alpha-beta T cells reportedly came from several hundred expanded graft clones.

The CDR3 runs 19 residues. Germline loops: CDR1 SGHVS, CDR2 FQNEAQ. V gave up 1 base and J gave up 7 bases, with 25 bases separating them. Worth noting for this clonotype: Its matching antigen is unknown.

The authors prepared the TCRbeta library with unique molecular identifiers. In TCRdb, the PCR reads were re-called with MiXCR into one record per CDR3 protein. The table lists about 600,000 distinct CDR3 sequences, more than 20% of them singletons. The chain couples TRBV7-8 to TRBJ1-4, with a tentative D call TRBD1 (5 bases). The receptor was isolated from a boy younger than two who had a stem cell transplant for acute myeloid leukemia, so the T cells may come from the graft donor. The specimen was PBMCs, mostly from graft donor cells, collected 360 days after TCRalphabeta/CD19-depleted stem cell transplant. The CDR3 region is CASSLGAVGIAGYSEKLFF. DNA of the CDR3: TGTGCCAGCAGCTTAGGGGCTGTGGGGATAGCAGGGTATTCTGAAAAACTGTTTTTT.